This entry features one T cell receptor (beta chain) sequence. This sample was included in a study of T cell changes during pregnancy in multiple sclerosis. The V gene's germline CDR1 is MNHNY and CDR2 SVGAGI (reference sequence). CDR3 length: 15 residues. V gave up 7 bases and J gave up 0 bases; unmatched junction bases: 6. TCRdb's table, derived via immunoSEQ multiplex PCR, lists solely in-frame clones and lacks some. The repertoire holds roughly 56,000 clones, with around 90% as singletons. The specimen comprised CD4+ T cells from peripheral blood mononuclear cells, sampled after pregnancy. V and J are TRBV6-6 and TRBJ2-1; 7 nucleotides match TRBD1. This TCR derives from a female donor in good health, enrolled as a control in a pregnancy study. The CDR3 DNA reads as TGTGCCAGCACTCCAGGGGGTGGCTCCTACAATGAGCAGTTCTTC. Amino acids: CASTPGGGSYNEQFF.